Shown below are 23 T cell receptor beta chains from a single sample sequenced in a study of control samples from healthy donors and cancer patients (dated by TCRdb to 2018 to 2020). Libraries were made using the immunoSEQ multiplex PCR assay. Drawn from immuneACCESS, this table holds only the in-frame rearrangements with V and J called that TCRdb kept. Clones are partly lost; checked studies trace under half to an unresolved V gene and leave the rest unexplained. This sample has about 140,000 clones in its table, and around 94% of those were observed once. Around 12% of the sample is held by the ten biggest clonotypes. The sequencing sample was made of blood. These receptors all come from a man between 35 and 55 years old in good health.

The rearrangement links TRBV6-6 to TRBJ1-5; possible D gene TRBD1, 5 bases. This CDR3 has 14 amino acids. Trimming stripped 8 bases from V and 5 bases from J, with 16 bases between. The germline V gene encodes CDR1 MNHNY and CDR2 SVGAGI (reference sequence). The CDR3 spells CASGIISGDQPQHF. The CDR3 DNA reads as TGTGCCAGCGGCATCATCTCGGGGGATCAGCCCCAGCATTTT.

The chain combines TRBV19 with TRBJ1-6, with 8 bases aligning to TRBD1. The CDR3 runs 14 residues. Germline CDR1 and CDR2: LNHDA and SQIVND (reference sequence). V shed 9 bases and J 7 bases; nucleotides not matched to a gene: 8. For the CDR3, the DNA is TGTGCCAGCCCAAAGAGACAGGGGAATTCACCCCTCCACTTT. Translated, it gives CASPKRQGNSPLHF.

This clone is a singleton in its sample. The V and J genes are TRBV6-5 and TRBJ1-2; unclear D gene. Trimming pared 6 bases from V and 5 bases from J, leaving 16 bases between. The CDR3 runs 14 residues. Germline assignment: CDR1 MNHEY and CDR2 SVGAGI. In DNA form, the CDR3 reads TGTGCCAGCAGGGCTGCTCCCCCCCAATATGGCTACACCTTC. Protein: CASRAAPPQYGYTF.

The genes are TRBV11-3 and TRBJ2-1; weak D call: TRBD2 (6 bases). Germline V CDR1 and CDR2: SGHNT, YENEEA. V lost 3 bases and J 1 base, leaving 13 bases between the germline ends. The CDR3 length is 16 residues. DNA for the CDR3: TGTGCCAGCAGCTTTAGGGTGGGGGGATCCTACAATGAGCAGTTCTTC. It codes for CASSFRVGGSYNEQFF. Full variable domain (outside the CDR3, taken from reference TRBV11-3 and TRBJ2-1): EAGVVQSPRYKIIEKKQPVAFWCNPISGHNTLYWYLQNLGQGPELLIRYENEEAVDDSQLPKDRFSAERLKGVDSTLKIQPAELGDSAVYLCASSFRVGGSYNEQFFGPGTRLTVL.

The chain recombines TRBV2 with TRBJ1-3, with D perhaps matching TRBD1 (6 bases). The V and J ends lost 5 bases and 0 bases respectively, with 14 bases between them. The germline gives CDR1 SNHLY, CDR2 FYNNEI. CDR3 length equals 16 residues. This CDR3 is CASSFGQSSSGNTIYF. CDR3 in DNA: TGTGCCAGCAGTTTCGGACAGTCGAGCTCTGGAAACACCATATATTTT.

In nucleotides, the CDR3 is TGTGCCACCAGTTCTCCACCCACAGGGACAGATACGCAGTATTTT. Translating gives CATSSPPTGTDTQYF. V usage is TRBV24-1 and J usage is TRBJ2-3, with a tentative D call TRBD1 (6 bases). V lost 6 bases, J lost 3 bases, and 15 bases lay in between. Germline CDR1 is KGHDR and CDR2 is SFDVKD. This CDR3 has 15 amino acids.

The rearrangement joins TRBV5-1 to TRBJ2-5; perhaps TRBD1 as D (5 bases). Germline-derived CDR1 and CDR2 are SGHRS and YFSETQ. The germline V and J ends were trimmed by 2 bases and 5 bases, with 16 bases remaining between them. This CDR3 is 15 amino acids long. CDR3 coding DNA: TGCGCCAGCAGCTTTGGTCGGCAAGGGGCTGAGACCCAGTACTTC. Translating gives CASSFGRQGAETQYF.

The sample holds one count of this clone. The J gene is TRBJ1-6, the V gene TRBV6-5; D perhaps matches TRBD1 (5 bases). This CDR3 is built from 15 residues. Between the trimmed V and J ends, which lost 9 bases and 9 bases, there was a span of 21 bases. Germline assignment: CDR1 MNHEY and CDR2 SVGAGI. In DNA form, the CDR3 reads TGTGCCAGTTCTAAGGGAGCCAGGGCTGTTTCACCCCTCCACTTT. It translates to CASSKGARAVSPLHF.

V usage is TRBV6-2 or TRBV6-3 and J usage is TRBJ2-3; a possible D gene is TRBD1 (6 bases). The CDR3 is 16 amino acids. Germline values: CDR1 MNHEY, CDR2 SVGEGT. Trimming shortened V by 3 bases and J by 0 bases, and 13 bases separated the two germline ends. In nucleotides, the CDR3 is TGTGCCAGCAGTTATAAGGGGGTCTTTAGCACAGATACGCAGTATTTT. Translating gives CASSYKGVFSTDTQYF.

The chain couples TRBV21-1 to TRBJ1-5. TRBV21-1 is deemed a pseudogene. The CDR3 runs to 22 residues. The CDR3 DNA is TGTGCCAGCAGCAAAGCCCCAATCTGTCGGGTCGAAGAACCCACTAGCAATCAGCCCCAGCATTTT. Its protein product is CASSKAPICRVEEPTSNQPQHF.

A single count supports this clone. This chain links TRBV6-6 with TRBJ2-7; 7 bases fit TRBD1. Trimming cost V 4 bases and J 0 bases; bases outside gene matches: 3. The CDR3 extends over 14 amino acids. Germline V gene sequence: CDR1 MNHNY, CDR2 SVGAGI (reference sequence). The CDR3 spells CASSSTGLSYEQYF. The DNA for the CDR3 is TGTGCCAGCAGTTCGACAGGGCTCTCCTACGAGCAGTACTTC.

The V and J genes are TRBV24-1 and TRBJ2-2; TRBD1 matches at 7 bases. Germline values: CDR1 KGHDR, CDR2 SFDVKD. The CDR3 has 16 amino acids. V lost 4 bases and J lost 7; bases outside the gene matches: 11. As DNA, the CDR3 is TGTGCCACCAGTGACCCCCGACAGGGTTATGACGGGGAGCTGTTTTTT. Amino acid sequence: CATSDPRQGYDGELFF.

The J gene is TRBJ1-2, the V gene TRBV5-1; D unresolved. The CDR3 contains 14 residues. Germline V gene sequence: CDR1 SGHRS, CDR2 YFSETQ. The V end lost 0 bases, the J end lost 4 bases, and 10 bases lay between the germline ends. CDR3 in amino acids: CASSLVPGSYGYTF. The CDR3, as DNA: TGCGCCAGCAGCTTGGTTCCGGGGTCCTATGGCTACACCTTC.

This chain links TRBV28 with TRBJ2-5; perhaps D is TRBD1 or TRBD2 (5 bases each). Germline V gene lookup returns CDR1 MDHEN and CDR2 SYDVKM. V was shortened by 2 bases and J by 0 bases, with 16 bases between the two germline ends. The CDR3 is 17 amino acids. The DNA for the CDR3 is TGTGCCAGCAGTTTAATGAGTGGGGGTGGGGACCAAGAGACCCAGTACTTC. Protein sequence: CASSLMSGGGDQETQYF.

The CDR3 nucleotides are TGTGCCAGCTTAAGGGCGGGAGGGCTCGGCAATGAGCAGTTCTTC. Protein sequence: CASLRAGGLGNEQFF. The V and J genes are TRBV7-8 and TRBJ2-1; 9 bases line up with TRBD2. The CDR3 sequence is 15 residues long. The V gene's germline CDR1 is SGHVS and CDR2 FQNEAQ. V shed 8 bases, J shed 6 bases, and the junction held 11 bases outside the gene matches.

This chain links TRBV19 with TRBJ1-5; 10 nucleotides match TRBD1. Germline lookup yields CDR1 LNHDA and CDR2 SQIVND (reference sequence). With V trimmed by 6 bases and J by 4 bases, 0 bases remained unmatched. The CDR3 runs to 13 residues. CDR3 nucleotide sequence: TGTGCCAGTAGGGACAGGGGGAATCAGCCCCAGCATTTT. This translates into CASRDRGNQPQHF.

As to this clone: Other DNA sequences in this specimen translate into the identical CDR3. This rearrangement joins TRBV10-3 to TRBJ1-3, with a possible D match to TRBD1 (5 bases). This CDR3 is built from 15 residues. The V and J ends lost 3 bases and 0 bases respectively, with 9 bases between them. Germline values: CDR1 ENHRY, CDR2 SYGVKD. The CDR3 region has the DNA TGTGCCATCAGTGAACAGGCCTCCTCTGGAAACACCATATATTTT. It codes for CAISEQASSGNTIYF.

The rearrangement uses TRBV5-6 and TRBJ1-3; D not certain. V gave up 4 bases and J gave up 0 bases, with 11 bases separating them. Germline V gene sequence: CDR1 SGHDT, CDR2 YYEEEE. The CDR3 covers 15 residues. CDR3 nucleotide sequence: TGTGCCAGCAGCCTACCAGTGAACTCTGGAAACACCATATATTTT. It translates to CASSLPVNSGNTIYF.

V gene TRBV23-1 combines with J gene TRBJ1-6, with 10 bases fitting TRBD1. TRBV23-1 is designated an ORF whose function remains uncertain. The CDR3 covers 16 residues. With V trimmed by 4 bases and J by 5 bases, 5 bases remained unmatched. CDR3 DNA: TGCGCCAGCAGTCGCGGACAGGGGGAAAATAATTCACCCCTCCACTTT. Its protein product is CASSRGQGENNSPLHF.

This sequence joins TRBV6-5 and TRBJ1-6; the match to TRBD1 covers 9 bases. The junction had 5 bases not matched to a gene; V was cut back by 11 bases and J by 3 bases. Germline assignment: CDR1 MNHEY and CDR2 SVGAGI. CDR3 size: 14 residues. The CDR3 coding sequence is TGTGCCGTACGGGACAGGGTCTATAATTCACCCCTCCACTTT. This encodes CAVRDRVYNSPLHF.

The count of this clone is one. The chain carries TRBV4-3 and TRBJ1-2; D gene unclear. The CDR3 contains 12 residues. CDR1 and CDR2 from the germline V gene are LGHNA and YSLEER. The V end lost 0 bases, the J end lost 7 bases, and 6 bases lay between the germline ends. The chain's CDR3 is CASSQDLGGYTF. CDR3 nucleotide sequence: TGCGCCAGCAGCCAAGATTTGGGTGGCTACACCTTC.

The rearrangement links TRBV2 to TRBJ1-5; no definite D call. V was pared by 8 bases and J by 7 bases, with 15 bases between. CDR3 length: 13 residues. Germline values: CDR1 SNHLY, CDR2 FYNNEI. This CDR3 reads CASGREAQQPQHF. CDR3 sequence (DNA): TGTGCCAGCGGGAGGGAGGCCCAGCAGCCCCAGCATTTT.

The J gene is TRBJ2-5, the V gene TRBV25-1, with 9 nucleotides matching TRBD1. In germline, CDR1 is MGHDK, CDR2 SYGVNS. The CDR3 is 15 amino acids. Unmatched junction bases numbered 12, after V lost 4 bases and J lost 9 bases. The CDR3: CASSAGQGKGEPQYF. DNA for the CDR3: TGTGCCAGCAGTGCCGGACAGGGGAAGGGGGAGCCCCAGTACTTC.